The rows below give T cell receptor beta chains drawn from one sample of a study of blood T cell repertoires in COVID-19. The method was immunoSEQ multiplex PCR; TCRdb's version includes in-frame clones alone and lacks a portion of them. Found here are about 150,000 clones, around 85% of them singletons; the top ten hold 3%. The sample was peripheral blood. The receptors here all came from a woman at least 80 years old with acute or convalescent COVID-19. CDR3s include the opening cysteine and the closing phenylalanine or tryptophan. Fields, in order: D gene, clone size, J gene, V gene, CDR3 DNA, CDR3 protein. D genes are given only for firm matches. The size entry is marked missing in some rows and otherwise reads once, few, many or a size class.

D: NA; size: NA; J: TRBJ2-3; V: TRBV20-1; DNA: TGCAGTGCTAGTTTTCTGCGGATCACAGATACGCAGTATTTT; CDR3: CSASFLRITDTQYF
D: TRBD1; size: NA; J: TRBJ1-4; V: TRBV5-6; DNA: TGTGCCAGCAGCGACACCCCCGGGACAGGGCGTGAAAAACTGTTTTTT; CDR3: CASSDTPGTGREKLFF
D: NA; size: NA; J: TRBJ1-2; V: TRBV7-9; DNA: TGTGCCAGCAGCCAATCCATCGCAGGGGAAGGCTACACCTTC; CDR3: CASSQSIAGEGYTF
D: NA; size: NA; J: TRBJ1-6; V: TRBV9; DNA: TGTGCCAGCAGCCCTGGGGGGGGCCGAGATAATTCACCCCTCCACTTT; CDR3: CASSPGGGRDNSPLHF
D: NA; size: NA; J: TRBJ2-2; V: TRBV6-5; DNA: TGTGCCAGCAGTTGGCAGGGGAACACCGGGGAGCTGTTTTTT; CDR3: CASSWQGNTGELFF
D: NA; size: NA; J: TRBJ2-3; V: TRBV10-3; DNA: TGTGCCATCAGTGATGGGGGCTCGGCAGATACGCAGTATTTT; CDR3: CAISDGGSADTQYF
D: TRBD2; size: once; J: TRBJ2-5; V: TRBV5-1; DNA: TGCGCCAGCAGCCAATCTCCCCCCGGGACTAGCGGTCCCCAAGAGACCCAGTACTTC; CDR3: CASSQSPPGTSGPQETQYF
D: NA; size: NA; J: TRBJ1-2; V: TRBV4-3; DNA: TGCGCCAGCAGCCATCGCACCGGGACATCCGTCTATGGCTACACCTTC; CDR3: CASSHRTGTSVYGYTF
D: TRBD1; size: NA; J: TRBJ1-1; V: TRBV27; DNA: TGTGCCAGCAGTAGACGGGACAGGGGGAACACTGAAGCTTTCTTT; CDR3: CASSRRDRGNTEAFF
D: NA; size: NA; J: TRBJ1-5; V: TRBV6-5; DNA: TGTGCCAGCGGTCCCTACAGTAATCGCAATCAGCCCCAGCATTTT; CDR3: CASGPYSNRNQPQHF
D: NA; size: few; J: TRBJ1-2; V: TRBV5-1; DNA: TGCGCCAGCAGCTTGGGCAGACTCTATGGCTACACCTTC; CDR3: CASSLGRLYGYTF
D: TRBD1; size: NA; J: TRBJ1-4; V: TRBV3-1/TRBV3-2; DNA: TGTGCCAGCAGCCAAGATTACACAGGGGGTAATGAAAAACTGTTTTTT; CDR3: CASSQDYTGGNEKLFF
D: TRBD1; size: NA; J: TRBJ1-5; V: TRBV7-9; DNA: TGTGCCAGCAGCTACGGGACAGCAAAGTATCAGCCCCAGCATTTT; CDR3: CASSYGTAKYQPQHF
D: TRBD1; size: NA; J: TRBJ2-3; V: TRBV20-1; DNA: TGCAGTGCTAGTGAGGGGGCCCCACTTTCTAGCACAGATACGCAGTATTTT; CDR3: CSASEGAPLSSTDTQYF
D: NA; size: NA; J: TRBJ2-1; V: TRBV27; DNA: TGTGCCAGCGGGGGGTTGGGGGGGCAGTTCTTC; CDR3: CASGGLGGQFF
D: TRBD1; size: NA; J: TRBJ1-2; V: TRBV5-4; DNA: TGTGCCAGCAGCTCCGGAGGGGACAGACGTTCTTTAGGCTACACCTTC; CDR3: CASSSGGDRRSLGYTF
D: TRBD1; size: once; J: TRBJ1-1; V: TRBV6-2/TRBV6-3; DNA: TGTGCCAGCAGTTACGATCAAGCGCCAGGGGGGAGGACTGAAGCTTTCTTT; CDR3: CASSYDQAPGGRTEAFF
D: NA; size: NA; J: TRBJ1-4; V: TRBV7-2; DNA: TGTGCCAGCAGCGGGGACGGAGGGAAACTGTTTTTT; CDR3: CASSGDGGKLFF
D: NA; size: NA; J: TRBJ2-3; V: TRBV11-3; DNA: TGTGCCAGCAGCTTATCGGGGCAGGGGTCAGATACGCAGTATTTT; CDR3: CASSLSGQGSDTQYF
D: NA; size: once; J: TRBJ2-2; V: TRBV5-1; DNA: TGCGCCAGCAGCTTGGATGTCGCCGGGGAGCTGTTTTTT; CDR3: CASSLDVAGELFF
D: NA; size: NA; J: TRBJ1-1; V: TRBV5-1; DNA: TGCGCCAGCAGCATCGAGGGGAACACTGAAGCTTTCTTT; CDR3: CASSIEGNTEAFF
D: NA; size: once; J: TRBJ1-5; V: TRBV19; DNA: TGTGCCAGTAGTATAGTGTGGAGAGGTCGACATCAGCCCCAGCATTTT; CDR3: CASSIVWRGRHQPQHF
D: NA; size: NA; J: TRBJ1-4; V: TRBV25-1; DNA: TGTGCCAGCACCCTAGGACTCGGTGAAAAACTGTTTTTT; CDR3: CASTLGLGEKLFF
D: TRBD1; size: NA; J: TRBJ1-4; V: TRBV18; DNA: TGTGCCAGCTCACTGTACGACAGGGGTGCAACTAATGAAAAACTGTTTTTT; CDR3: CASSLYDRGATNEKLFF
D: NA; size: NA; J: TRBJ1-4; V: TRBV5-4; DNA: TGTGCCAGCAGCCCCGGGACGGGAGTTTCTAATGAAAAACTGTTTTTT; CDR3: CASSPGTGVSNEKLFF
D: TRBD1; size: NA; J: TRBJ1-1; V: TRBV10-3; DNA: TGTGCCATCAGTCAACAGGGGATCACTGAAGCTTTCTTT; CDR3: CAISQQGITEAFF
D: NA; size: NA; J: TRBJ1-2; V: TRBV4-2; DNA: TGTGCCAGCAGCCAAGATCTTTCGACAGCCGACTATGGCTACACCTTC; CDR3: CASSQDLSTADYGYTF
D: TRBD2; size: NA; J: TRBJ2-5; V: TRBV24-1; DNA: TGTGCCACCAGTGACTCGACCTCCGCTAGCGGGGGACCGCAACAGACCCAGTACTTC; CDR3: CATSDSTSASGGPQQTQYF
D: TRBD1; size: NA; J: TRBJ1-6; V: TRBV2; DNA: TGTGCCAGCAGTGAGAGGCCAGGGGGCGAGTTTAATTCACCCCTCCACTTT; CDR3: CASSERPGGEFNSPLHF
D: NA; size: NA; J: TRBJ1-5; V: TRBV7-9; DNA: TGTGCCAGCAGCTTAGGAACAGGGTGGAATCAGCCCCAGCATTTT; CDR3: CASSLGTGWNQPQHF
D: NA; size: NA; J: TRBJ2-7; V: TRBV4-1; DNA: TGCGCCAGCAGCCAAGATGCTAGCCGAGGGCAGTACTTC; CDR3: CASSQDASRGQYF
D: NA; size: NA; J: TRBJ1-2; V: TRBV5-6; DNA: TGTGCCAGCAGCTTGCAGGGCGCGGGCTACACCTTC; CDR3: CASSLQGAGYTF
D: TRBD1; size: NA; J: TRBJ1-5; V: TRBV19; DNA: TGTGCCAGTAGTATGCTACCGGGACAGGTATACCATCAGCCCCAGCATTTT; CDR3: CASSMLPGQVYHQPQHF